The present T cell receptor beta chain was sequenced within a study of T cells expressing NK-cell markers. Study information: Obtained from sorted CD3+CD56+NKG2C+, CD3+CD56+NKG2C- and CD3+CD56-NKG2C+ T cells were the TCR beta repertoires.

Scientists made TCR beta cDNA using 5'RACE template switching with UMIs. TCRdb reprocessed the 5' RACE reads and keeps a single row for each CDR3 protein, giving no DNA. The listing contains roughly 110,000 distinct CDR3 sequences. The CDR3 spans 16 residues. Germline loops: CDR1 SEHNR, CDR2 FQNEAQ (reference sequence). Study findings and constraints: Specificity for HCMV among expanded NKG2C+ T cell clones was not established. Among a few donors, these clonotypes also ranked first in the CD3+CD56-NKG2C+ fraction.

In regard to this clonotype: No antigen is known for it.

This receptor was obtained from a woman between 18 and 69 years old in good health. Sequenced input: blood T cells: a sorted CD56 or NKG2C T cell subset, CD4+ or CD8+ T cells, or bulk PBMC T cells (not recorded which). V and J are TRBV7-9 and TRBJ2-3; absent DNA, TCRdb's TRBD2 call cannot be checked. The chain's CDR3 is CASSPRGPSGTDTQYF.